The T cell receptor (beta chain) described here comes from a study of blood T cell repertoires in COVID-19 (dated by TCRdb to the early 2020s). For the wider study: Collaborator samples came from the United States, Italy and Spain and covered acute and convalescent phases of COVID-19. The prospective study material was composed of cDNA or gDNA derived from T cells, B-cell-depleted T cells, or PBMCs. HLA class I and class II types, where available, came from metadata supplied by the sample provider rather than from assay-based typing. Sample metadata almost always included a de-identified subject ID, COVID-19 status, age in years and sex. Deeply sampled blood TCRbeta repertoires from subjects exposed to, actively infected with, or recovered from COVID-19 were included in the dataset. Samples came from the ongoing ImmuneRACE study (first 160 participants) plus 1,254 subjects from 6 global collaborators. The repertoires were made available in a free public database intended to serve as a resource for research on the immune response to SARS-CoV-2.

For this clone: Its antigen has not been determined. Within one base of it there is no much larger clone, and no base qualities were kept.

Study-wide findings and limitations: Clinical and demographic metadata were provided uncurated, with the amount varying by source and participant.

Enrolling through a virtual design, the prospective study's participants ranged in age from roughly 18 to 100 years and lived across 24 United States geographic areas. In the prospective study, cohorts were assigned on the basis of participant-reported clinical history obtained from a screening survey and a study questionnaire. Recovered participants in ImmuneRACE Cohort 3 were defined by two consecutive negative NP/OP PCR tests, clearance by a healthcare professional, or resolution of symptoms. Each participant in the prospective study had whole blood, serum and a nasopharyngeal or oropharyngeal swab collected by mobile phlebotomists. Participants in the prospective study had the option to provide additional blood draws and questionnaires over a 2-month period. Prospective study blood samples were shipped either frozen or at room temperature before DNA extraction. CDR1 SGHDT and CDR2 YYEEEE are derived from the germline V gene. Here V drops 4 bases and J drops 6 bases, and the junction holds 4 bases not matched to any gene. From the cysteine through the phenylalanine, the CDR3 covers 13 amino acids. Only the CDR3 portion is preserved as DNA: 39 bases, with reading frame beginning at the first base.

The immunoSEQ Assay, a bias-controlled multiplex PCR, was used to amplify TCRbeta CDR3 regions from genomic DNA. For the original study's pipeline: The number of nucleated cells in each sample was estimated by amplification of reference gene primers within the assay. To quantify the absolute abundance of each unique TCRbeta CDR3 rearrangement, sequence reads were collapsed and filtered. For each sample, productive Simpson clonality was calculated by taking the square root of Simpson's diversity index across productive rearrangements. TCRdb holds this immuneACCESS table with in-frame rearrangements only. Some clones are missing; in checked studies, unresolved V genes explain under half, and the rest has no known cause. V and J calls and clone size are copied from that table; D and trimming were computed from the DNA. The sample data list a few hundred thousand clones, and about 81% of these were observed just once. The ten largest clones take up around 8.8% of the sample.

The rearrangement combines TRBV5-6 with TRBJ2-7, and 10 junction bases match TRBD1. The sequenced sample consisted of PBMCs or T cells enriched from blood (not recorded which). The TCR was taken from a man aged 40-49 years who had recovered from COVID-19. The CDR3: CASSPGQGGEQYF. The DNA is TGTGCCAGCAGCCCCGGACAGGGGGGCGAGCAGTACTTC.